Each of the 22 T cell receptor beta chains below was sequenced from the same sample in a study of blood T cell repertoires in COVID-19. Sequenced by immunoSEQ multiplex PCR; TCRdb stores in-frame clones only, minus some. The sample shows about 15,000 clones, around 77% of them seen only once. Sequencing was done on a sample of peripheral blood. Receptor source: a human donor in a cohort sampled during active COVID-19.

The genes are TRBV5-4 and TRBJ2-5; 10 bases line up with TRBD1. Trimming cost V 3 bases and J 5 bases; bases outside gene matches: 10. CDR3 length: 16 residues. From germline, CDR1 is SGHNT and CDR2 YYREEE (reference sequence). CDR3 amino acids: CASSSYRQGARETQYF. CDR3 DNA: TGTGCCAGCAGCTCTTACCGACAGGGGGCGAGGGAGACCCAGTACTTC.

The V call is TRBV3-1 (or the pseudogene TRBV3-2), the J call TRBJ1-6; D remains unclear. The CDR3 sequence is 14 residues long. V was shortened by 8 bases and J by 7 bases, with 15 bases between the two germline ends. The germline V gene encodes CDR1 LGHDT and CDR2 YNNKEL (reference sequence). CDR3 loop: CASGEETWNSPLHF. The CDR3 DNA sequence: TGTGCCAGCGGAGAGGAAACATGGAATTCACCCCTCCACTTT.

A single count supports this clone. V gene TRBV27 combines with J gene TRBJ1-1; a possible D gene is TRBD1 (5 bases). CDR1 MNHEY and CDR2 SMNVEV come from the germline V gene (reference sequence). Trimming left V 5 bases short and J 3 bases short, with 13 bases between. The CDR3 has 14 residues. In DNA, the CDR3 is TGTGCCAGCAGTCCCATGGGGGGACACACTGAAGCTTTCTTT. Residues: CASSPMGGHTEAFF.

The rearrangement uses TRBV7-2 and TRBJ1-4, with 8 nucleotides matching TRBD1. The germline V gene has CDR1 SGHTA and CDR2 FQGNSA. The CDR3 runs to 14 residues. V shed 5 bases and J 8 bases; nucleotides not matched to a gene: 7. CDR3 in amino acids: CASSLTGEGEKLFF. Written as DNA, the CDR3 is TGTGCCAGCAGCCTGACAGGGGAGGGCGAAAAACTGTTTTTT.

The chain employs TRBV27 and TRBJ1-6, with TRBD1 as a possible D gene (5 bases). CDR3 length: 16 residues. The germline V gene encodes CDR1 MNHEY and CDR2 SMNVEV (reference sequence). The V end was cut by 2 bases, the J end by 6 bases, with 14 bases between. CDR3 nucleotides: TGTGCCAGCAGTTTAGATCGCAGGGTGGCTAATTCACCCCTCCACTTT. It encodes CASSLDRRVANSPLHF.

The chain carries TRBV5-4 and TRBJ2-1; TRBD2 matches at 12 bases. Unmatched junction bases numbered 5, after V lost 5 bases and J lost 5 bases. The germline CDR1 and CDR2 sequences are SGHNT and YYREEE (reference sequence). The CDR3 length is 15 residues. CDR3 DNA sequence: TGTGCCAGCAGGCTAGCGGGAGGGCCGGACAATGAGCAGTTCTTC. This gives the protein CASRLAGGPDNEQFF.

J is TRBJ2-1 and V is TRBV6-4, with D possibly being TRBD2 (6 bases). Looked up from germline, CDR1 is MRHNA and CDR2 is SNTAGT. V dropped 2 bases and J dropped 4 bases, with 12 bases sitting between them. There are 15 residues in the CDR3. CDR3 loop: CASSDDGGGYNEQFF. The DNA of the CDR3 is TGTGCCAGCAGTGACGACGGGGGTGGGTACAATGAGCAGTTCTTC.

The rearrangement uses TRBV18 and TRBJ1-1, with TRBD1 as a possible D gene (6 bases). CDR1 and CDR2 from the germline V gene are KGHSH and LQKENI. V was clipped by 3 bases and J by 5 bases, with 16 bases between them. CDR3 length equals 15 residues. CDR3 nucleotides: TGTGCCAGCTCACCGACGACGACAGGAAGGACTGAAGCTTTCTTT. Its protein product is CASSPTTTGRTEAFF.

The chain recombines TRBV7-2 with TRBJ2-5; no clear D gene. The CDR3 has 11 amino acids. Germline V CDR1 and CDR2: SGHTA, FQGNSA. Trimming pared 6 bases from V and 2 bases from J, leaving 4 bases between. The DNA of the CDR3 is TGTGCCAGCAGTATTCAAGAGACCCAGTACTTC. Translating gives CASSIQETQYF.

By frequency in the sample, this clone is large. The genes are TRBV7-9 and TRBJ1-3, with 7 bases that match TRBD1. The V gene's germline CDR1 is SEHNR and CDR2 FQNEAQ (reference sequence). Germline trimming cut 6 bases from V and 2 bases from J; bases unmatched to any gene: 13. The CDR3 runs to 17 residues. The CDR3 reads CASRTGKIGDPGNTIYF. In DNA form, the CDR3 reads TGTGCCAGCAGGACAGGGAAAATAGGGGATCCTGGAAACACCATATATTTT.

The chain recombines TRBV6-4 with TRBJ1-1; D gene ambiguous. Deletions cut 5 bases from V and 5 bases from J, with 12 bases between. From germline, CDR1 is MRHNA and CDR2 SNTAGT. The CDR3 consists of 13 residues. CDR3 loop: CASSQSRSTEAFF. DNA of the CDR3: TGTGCCAGCAGTCAGAGTAGGAGTACTGAAGCTTTCTTT.

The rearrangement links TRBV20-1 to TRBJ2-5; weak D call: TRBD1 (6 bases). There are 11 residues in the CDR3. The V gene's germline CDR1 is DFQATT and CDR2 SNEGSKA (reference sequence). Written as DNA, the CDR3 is TGCAGCACAGGGCCCCAAGAGACCCAGTACTTC. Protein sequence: CSTGPQETQYF.

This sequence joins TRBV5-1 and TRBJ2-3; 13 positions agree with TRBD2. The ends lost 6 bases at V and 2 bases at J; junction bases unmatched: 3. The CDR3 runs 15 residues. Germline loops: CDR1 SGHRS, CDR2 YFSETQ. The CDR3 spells CASTGLAGTTDTQYF. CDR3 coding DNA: TGCGCCAGCACGGGACTAGCGGGGACCACAGATACGCAGTATTTT. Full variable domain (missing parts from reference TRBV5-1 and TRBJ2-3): KAGVTQTPRYLIKTRGQQVTLSCSPISGHRSVSWYQQTPGQGLQFLFEYFSETQRNKGNFPGRFSGRQFSNSRSEMNVSTLELGDSALYLCASTGLAGTTDTQYFGPGTRLTVL.

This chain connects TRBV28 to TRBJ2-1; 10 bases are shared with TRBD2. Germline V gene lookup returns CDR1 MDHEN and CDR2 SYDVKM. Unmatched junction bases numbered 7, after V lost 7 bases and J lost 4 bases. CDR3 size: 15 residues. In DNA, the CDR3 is TGTGCCAGCAAACTTGGACTAGCGGTATACAATGAGCAGTTCTTC. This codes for CASKLGLAVYNEQFF.

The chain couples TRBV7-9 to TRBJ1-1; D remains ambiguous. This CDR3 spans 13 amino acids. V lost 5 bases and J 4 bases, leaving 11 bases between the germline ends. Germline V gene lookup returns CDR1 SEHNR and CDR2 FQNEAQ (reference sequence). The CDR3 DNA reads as TGTGCCAGCAGCCGCGGGGATTCCACTGAAGCTTTCTTT. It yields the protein CASSRGDSTEAFF.

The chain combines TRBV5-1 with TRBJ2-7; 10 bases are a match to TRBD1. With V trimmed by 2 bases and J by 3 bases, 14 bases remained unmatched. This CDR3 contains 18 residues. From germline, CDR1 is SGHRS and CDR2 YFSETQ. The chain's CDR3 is CASSFHTTDRGLDYEQYF. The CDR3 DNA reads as TGCGCCAGCAGCTTCCACACAACCGACAGGGGGCTGGACTACGAGCAGTACTTC.

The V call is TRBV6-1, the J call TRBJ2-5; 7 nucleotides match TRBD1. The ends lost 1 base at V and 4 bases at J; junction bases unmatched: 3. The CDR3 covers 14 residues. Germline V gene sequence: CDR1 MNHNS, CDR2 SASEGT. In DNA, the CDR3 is TGTGCCAGCAGTGAAGAGGGACAGAGAGAGACCCAGTACTTC. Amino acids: CASSEEGQRETQYF.

The CDR3 loop is CASSVTGAGNTIYF. CDR3 in DNA: TGTGCCAGCAGCGTTACAGGGGCTGGAAACACCATATATTTT. The chain has TRBV9 and TRBJ1-3, with 7 bases aligning to TRBD1. V shed 2 bases and J 2 bases; nucleotides not matched to a gene: 1. The germline V gene encodes CDR1 SGDLS and CDR2 YYNGEE. CDR3 length equals 14 residues.

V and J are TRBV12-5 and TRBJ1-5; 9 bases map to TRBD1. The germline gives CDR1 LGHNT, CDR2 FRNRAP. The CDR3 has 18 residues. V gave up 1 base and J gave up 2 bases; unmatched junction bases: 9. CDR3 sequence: CASGLGTGASYGNQPQHF. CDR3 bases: TGTGCTAGTGGTTTGGGGACAGGGGCATCTTACGGCAATCAGCCCCAGCATTTT. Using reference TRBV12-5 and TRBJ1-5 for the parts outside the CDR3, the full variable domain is DARVTQTPRHKVTEMGQEVTMRCQPILGHNTVFWYRQTMMQGLELLAYFRNRAPLDDSGMPKDRFSAEMPDATLATLKIQPSEPRDSAVYFCASGLGTGASYGNQPQHFGDGTRLSIL.

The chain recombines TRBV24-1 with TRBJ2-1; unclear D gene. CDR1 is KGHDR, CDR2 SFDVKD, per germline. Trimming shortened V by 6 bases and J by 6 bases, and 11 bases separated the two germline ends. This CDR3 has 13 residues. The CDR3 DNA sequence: TGTGCCACCAGTCGGGTTGGGTTCAATGAGCAGTTCTTC. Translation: CATSRVGFNEQFF.

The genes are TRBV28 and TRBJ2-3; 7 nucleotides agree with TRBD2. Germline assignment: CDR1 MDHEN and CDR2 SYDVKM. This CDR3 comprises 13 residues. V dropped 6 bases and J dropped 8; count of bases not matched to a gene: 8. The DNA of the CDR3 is TGTGCCAGCAGGGGGACTACGCCTGGTACGCAGTATTTT. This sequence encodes CASRGTTPGTQYF.

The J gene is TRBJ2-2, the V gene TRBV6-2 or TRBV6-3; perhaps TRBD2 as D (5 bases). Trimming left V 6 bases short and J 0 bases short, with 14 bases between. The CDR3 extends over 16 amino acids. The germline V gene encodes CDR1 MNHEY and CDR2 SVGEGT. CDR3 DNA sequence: TGTGCCAGCAGCCAAGACTATTTTCCGAACACCGGGGAGCTGTTTTTT. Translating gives CASSQDYFPNTGELFF.